This TCR beta chain was obtained from a study of CD8+ T cells in alopecia areata. Extracted RNA was reverse transcribed into cDNA, the sequencing template. Assay used: immunoSEQ multiplex PCR; TCRdb lists only in-frame clones, some missing. In the table there are under 150,000 clones, less than 65% of which are singletons. The sequenced sample was CD8+ T cells sorted from blood. This clonotype originated in a human donor in good health.

CDR3 protein: CATSSPRGTEQFF. DNA of the CDR3: TGTGCCACCAGCAGTCCCCGAGGGACGGAGCAGTTCTTC. The V and J genes are TRBV15 and TRBJ2-1; tentatively, D is TRBD1 or TRBD2 (5 bases each). Germline values: CDR1 LNHNV, CDR2 YYDKDF (reference sequence). This CDR3 has 13 residues. V lost 3 bases and J 10 bases, leaving 13 bases between the germline ends.